A single sample gave rise to the 4 T cell receptor beta chains below, sequenced in a study of control samples from healthy donors and cancer patients. The table came from immunoSEQ multiplex PCR; TCRdb's copy has only in-frame clones and leaves some out. Among roughly 170,000 clones listed, roughly 88% were seen once. Sequencing was carried out using blood. These receptors came from a woman in her thirties in good health.

V is TRBV11-3 and J is TRBJ1-1; possibly TRBD1 for D (6 bases). V was shortened by 5 bases and J by 4 bases, with 14 bases between the two germline ends. The V gene's germline CDR1 is SGHNT and CDR2 YENEEA. The CDR3 covers 14 residues. The CDR3 spells CASSLRGGGTEAFF. The CDR3, as DNA: TGTGCCAGCAGCCTCAGGGGAGGGGGCACTGAAGCTTTCTTT.

To note about this clone: Germline and junction disagree at one end, which may indicate a read error. V is TRBV18 and J is TRBJ1-1, with a weak D call TRBD1 (6 bases). Germline V gene data show CDR1 as KGHSH and CDR2 as LQKENI. This CDR3 comprises 13 residues. The DNA of the CDR3 is TGTGCCAGCTCTTTGAGAGGGGACACAGAAGCTTTCTTT. Translating it yields CASSLRGDTEAFF. Full variable domain (outside the CDR3, taken from reference TRBV18 and TRBJ1-1): NAGVMQNPRHLVRRRGQEARLRCSPMKGHSHVYWYRQLPEEGLKFMVYLQKENIIDESGMPKERFSAEFPKEGPSILRIQQVVRGDSAAYFCASSLRGDTEAFFGQGTRLTVV.

J is TRBJ1-2 and V is TRBV5-1, with D tentatively TRBD1 (6 bases). This CDR3 region has 15 residues. Germline CDR1 and CDR2: SGHRS and YFSETQ. V gave up 2 bases and J gave up 4 bases, with 15 bases separating them. The CDR3 spells CASSLFPAQGYGYTF. In nucleotides, the CDR3 is TGCGCCAGCAGCTTATTCCCTGCACAGGGCTATGGCTACACCTTC.

The chain joins TRBV2 to TRBJ1-6; D uncertain. The V gene lost 3 bases and the J gene lost 0 bases, with 6 bases spanning the gap. Germline-derived CDR1 and CDR2 are SNHLY and FYNNEI. The CDR3 runs to 15 residues. The CDR3 loop reads CASSDQSSYNSPLHF. CDR3 DNA sequence: TGTGCCAGCAGTGACCAGAGCTCCTATAATTCACCCCTCCACTTT.